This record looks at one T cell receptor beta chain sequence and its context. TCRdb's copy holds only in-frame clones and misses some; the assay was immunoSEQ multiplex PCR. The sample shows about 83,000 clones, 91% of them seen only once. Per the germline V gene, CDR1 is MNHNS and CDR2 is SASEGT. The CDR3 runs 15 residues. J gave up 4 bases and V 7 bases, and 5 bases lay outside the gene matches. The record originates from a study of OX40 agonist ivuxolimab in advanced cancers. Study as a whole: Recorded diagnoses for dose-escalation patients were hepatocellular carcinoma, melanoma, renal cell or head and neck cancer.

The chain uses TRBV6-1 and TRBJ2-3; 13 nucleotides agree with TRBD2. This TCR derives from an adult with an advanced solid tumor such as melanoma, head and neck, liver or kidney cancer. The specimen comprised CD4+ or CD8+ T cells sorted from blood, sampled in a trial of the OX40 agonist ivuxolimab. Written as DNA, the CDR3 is TGTGCCAGCATTACTAGCGGGGGGGGTGCAGATACGCAGTATTTT. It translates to CASITSGGGADTQYF.